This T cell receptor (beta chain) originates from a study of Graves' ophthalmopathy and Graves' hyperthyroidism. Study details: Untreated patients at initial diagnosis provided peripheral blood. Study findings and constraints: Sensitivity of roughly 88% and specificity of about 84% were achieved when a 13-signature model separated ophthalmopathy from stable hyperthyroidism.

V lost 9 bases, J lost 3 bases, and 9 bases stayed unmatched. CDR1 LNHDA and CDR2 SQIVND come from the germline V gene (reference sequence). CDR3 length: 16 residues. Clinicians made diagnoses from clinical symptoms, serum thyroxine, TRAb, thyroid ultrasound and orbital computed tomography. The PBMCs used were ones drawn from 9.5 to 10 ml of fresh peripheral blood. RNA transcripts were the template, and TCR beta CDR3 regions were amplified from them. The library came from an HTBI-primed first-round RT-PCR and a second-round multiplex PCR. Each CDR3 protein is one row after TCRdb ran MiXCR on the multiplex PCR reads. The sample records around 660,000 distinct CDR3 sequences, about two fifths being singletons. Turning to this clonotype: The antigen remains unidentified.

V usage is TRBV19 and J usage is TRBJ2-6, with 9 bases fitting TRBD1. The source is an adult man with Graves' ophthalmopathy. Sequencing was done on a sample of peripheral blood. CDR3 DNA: TGTGCCAGCGGGACAGGGACCCAAGTTGGGGCCAACGTCCTGACTTTC. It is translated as CASGTGTQVGANVLTF. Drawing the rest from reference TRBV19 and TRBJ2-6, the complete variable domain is DGGITQSPKYLFRKEGQNVTLSCEQNLNHDAMYWYRQDPGQGLRLIYYSQIVNDFQKGDIAEGYSVSREKKESFPLTVTSAQKNPTAFYLCASGTGTQVGANVLTFGAGSRLTVL.